This T cell receptor (beta chain) was retrieved from a study of post-analysis software for immune sequencing data. Study in general: The courses of disease that were included comprised relapsing-remitting, secondary progressive and progressive-relapsing multiple sclerosis.

Libraries were made from TCR beta cDNA, and they carried unique molecular identifiers. TCRdb independently ran MiXCR on the PCR reads; one entry per CDR3 protein. The table records some 690,000 distinct CDR3 sequences, roughly 30% of them present only once. This clonotype has just a few counts. This TCR derives from a girl under 18 with multiple sclerosis. The source material was blood.

The CDR3 DNA reads TGTGCCAGCACGTCTGTAGGAGATACGCAGTATTTT. Amino acid sequence: CASTSVGDTQYF. V usage is TRBV27 and J usage is TRBJ2-3; D is unresolved. The length of the CDR3 is 12 residues. V was trimmed by 7 bases and J by 5 bases, leaving 10 bases between them. From germline, CDR1 is MNHEY and CDR2 SMNVEV (reference sequence).